Below, 2 T cell receptor beta chains from the same sample are listed, as sequenced in a study of CD8 T cells in Susac syndrome (dated by TCRdb to about 2019). Libraries were prepared through the immunoSEQ multiplex PCR assay. RNA was extracted using the RNeasy kit, and roughly 0.5 to 1 ug of the RNA was reverse transcribed with random hexamers. The raw public data were reprocessed by TCRdb itself: fastp quality trimming at Q25, MiXCR clonotype calling, in-frame beta chains only. Each entry is one CDR3 protein sequence, shown with its most common DNA and genes. In this sample the table shows just over 150,000 distinct CDR3 sequences, 95% to 96% of which occur a single time. About 0.15% of the sample lies in the top ten. Sequences were obtained from CD8+ T cells from PBMCs. The origin of the receptors is a human donor with multiple sclerosis.

The chain employs TRBV30 and TRBJ2-1; maybe TRBD2 (6 bases). CDR3 length equals 10 residues. V was clipped by 5 bases and J by 7 bases, with 6 bases between them. Germline V gives CDR1 GTSNPN, CDR2 SVGIG (reference sequence). This chain's CDR3 is CAWGGNEQFF. DNA of the CDR3: TGTGCCTGGGGGGGGAATGAGCAGTTCTTC.

The V gene is TRBV3-1, the J gene TRBJ2-7; possible D gene TRBD1, 5 bases. V was trimmed by 4 bases and J by 2 bases, leaving 12 bases between them. CDR1 is LGHDT, CDR2 YNNKEL, per germline (reference sequence). This CDR3 comprises 14 residues. The CDR3 reads CASSPRQFPYEQYV. The CDR3 bases are TGTGCCAGCAGCCCGCGACAGTTCCCCTACGAGCAGTACGTC.